The 16 T cell receptor beta chains below all came from one sample that was sequenced in a study of siplizumab effects on memory and regulatory T cells. Clones were sequenced by immunoSEQ multiplex PCR, and TCRdb holds only the in-frame ones, with some missing. The sample lists 100,000 or so clones, approximately 91% occurring once. Sequencing used CD4+ T cells sorted from blood. The receptors were gathered from a human donor in good health.

This chain links TRBV7-3 with TRBJ2-1, with TRBD1 matching 7 bases. V was clipped by 5 bases and J by 2 bases; unmatched bases: 3. The CDR3 is 14 amino acids. Germline-derived CDR1 and CDR2 are SGHTA and FQGTGA. CDR3 amino acids: CASSPGTAYNEQFF. The CDR3 nucleotides read TGTGCCAGCAGCCCGGGGACAGCCTACAATGAGCAGTTCTTC. The full variable domain, rest sourced from reference TRBV7-3 and TRBJ2-1, is GAGVSQTPSNKVTEKGKYVELRCDPISGHTALYWYRQSLGQGPEFLIYFQGTGAADDSGLPNDRFFAVRPEGSVSTLKIQRTERGDSAVYLCASSPGTAYNEQFFGPGTRLTVL.

The chain employs TRBV11-2 and TRBJ1-2; D is uncertain. Germline CDR1 is SGHAT and CDR2 is FQNNGV. This CDR3 contains 13 residues. V was pared by 3 bases and J by 6 bases, with 11 bases between. The DNA for the CDR3 is TGTGCCAGCAGCTTGGGAATGGCGGATGGCTACACCTTC. Its protein product is CASSLGMADGYTF.

The chain carries TRBV28 and TRBJ1-2; weak D call: TRBD1 (6 bases). V lost 0 bases to trimming and J lost 7 bases, with 12 bases between them. The CDR3 sequence is 14 residues long. Germline V CDR1 and CDR2: MDHEN, SYDVKM. The CDR3: CASSLWLQGTGYTF. The DNA for the CDR3 is TGTGCCAGCAGTTTATGGTTGCAGGGGACTGGCTACACCTTC.

This chain uses TRBV7-9 with TRBJ2-1, with 9 bases lining up with TRBD1. With V trimmed by 5 bases and J by 8 bases, 13 bases remained unmatched. In germline, CDR1 is SEHNR, CDR2 FQNEAQ (reference sequence). The CDR3 loop spans 16 amino acids. CDR3 loop: CASSARAGTGWDEQFF. CDR3 nucleotide sequence: TGTGCCAGCAGCGCCAGGGCCGGGACAGGGTGGGATGAGCAGTTCTTC. Filled out from reference TRBV7-9 and TRBJ2-1, the complete variable domain reads DTGVSQNPRHKITKRGQNVTFRCDPISEHNRLYWYRQTLGQGPEFLTYFQNEAQLEKSRLLSDRFSAERPKGSFSTLEIQRTEQGDSAMYLCASSARAGTGWDEQFFGPGTRLTVL.

This chain connects TRBV2 to TRBJ2-5, with a tentative D call TRBD1 (6 bases). V lost 2 bases and J lost 3, with 13 bases in between. Germline CDR1 SNHLY, CDR2 FYNNEI. The CDR3 consists of 15 residues. The CDR3 region has the DNA TGTGCCAGCAGTGAATATGGGGCAGGGGAAGAGACCCAGTACTTC. This encodes CASSEYGAGEETQYF.

V and J are TRBV15 and TRBJ1-1; TRBD1 matches at 8 bases. From germline, CDR1 is LNHNV and CDR2 YYDKDF (reference sequence). The CDR3 contains 15 residues. V trimming: 0 bases; J trimming: 1 base; junction bases outside the gene matches: 1. Here the CDR3 reads CATSRDGQGNTEAFF. CDR3 coding DNA: TGTGCCACCAGCAGAGATGGACAGGGGAACACTGAAGCTTTCTTT. Looking up the rest from reference TRBV15 and TRBJ1-1 gives the full variable domain: DAMVIQNPRYQVTQFGKPVTLSCSQTLNHNVMYWYQQKSSQAPKLLFHYYDKDFNNEADTPDNFQSRRPNTSFCFLDIRSPGLGDTAMYLCATSRDGQGNTEAFFGQGTRLTVV.

This clone has only one observation. A read error may produce the germline difference seen at one junction end. The CDR3 reads CATSRSDTEAFF. CDR3 nucleotides: TGTGCCACCAGTCGTAGTGACACTGAAGCTTTCTTT. The chain employs TRBV10-3 and TRBJ1-1; no reliable D call. CDR3 size: 12 residues. The germline V gene has CDR1 ENHRY and CDR2 SYGVKD.

The chain carries TRBV13 and TRBJ2-7; 7 bases are shared with TRBD2. Germline assignment: CDR1 PRHDT and CDR2 FYEKMQ (reference sequence). The ends lost 5 bases at V and 3 bases at J; junction bases unmatched: 4. The CDR3 contains 13 residues. The CDR3 sequence is CASSSGVNYEQYF. The CDR3 region has the DNA TGTGCCAGCAGCAGCGGGGTAAACTACGAGCAGTACTTC. Combining the CDR3 with reference TRBV13 and TRBJ2-7 gives the whole variable domain AAGVIQSPRHLIKEKRETATLKCYPIPRHDTVYWYQQGPGQDPQFLISFYEKMQSDKGSIPDRFSAQQFSDYHSELNMSSLELGDSALYFCASSSGVNYEQYFGPGTRLTVT.

The V gene is TRBV27, the J gene TRBJ2-1; 10 bases are shared with TRBD1. Germline V CDR1 and CDR2: MNHEY, SMNVEV (reference sequence). CDR3 length equals 14 residues. Trimming took 4 bases from V and 7 from J; bases not matched to a gene: 4. The CDR3 DNA reads TGTGCCAGCAGTTACCGGACAGGGGGGAATGAGCAGTTCTTC. This codes for CASSYRTGGNEQFF.

This rearrangement joins TRBV6-6 to TRBJ1-2, with 8 nucleotides matching TRBD1. The CDR3 contains 13 residues. V shed 5 bases, J shed 1 base, and the junction held 0 bases outside the gene matches. Per the germline V gene, CDR1 is MNHNY and CDR2 is SVGAGI (reference sequence). This CDR3 reads CASSGQGNYGYTF. Written as DNA, the CDR3 is TGTGCCAGCAGTGGACAGGGTAACTATGGCTACACCTTC.

V and J are TRBV29-1 and TRBJ1-2, with 10 bases identical to TRBD1. The CDR3 has 16 residues. Trimming at V came to 7 bases and at J to 6 bases, leaving 17 bases not matched to a gene. CDR1 is SQVTM, CDR2 ANQGSEA, per germline. CDR3 sequence (DNA): TGCAGCGCTACGGGAGGGACAGGGGCTTCTCGGGATGGCTACACCTTC. It codes for CSATGGTGASRDGYTF.

The chain couples TRBV9 to TRBJ2-7, with 9 bases fitting TRBD2. The CDR3 length is 17 residues. The V and J ends lost 0 bases and 3 bases, in that order; junction bases with no gene match: 10. The germline gives CDR1 SGDLS, CDR2 YYNGEE. This chain's CDR3 is CASSVAEGRGGVYEQYF. DNA for the CDR3: TGTGCCAGCAGCGTAGCAGAGGGCCGCGGGGGGGTCTACGAGCAGTACTTC. Variable domain in full (rest from reference TRBV9 and TRBJ2-7): DSGVTQTPKHLITATGQRVTLRCSPRSGDLSVYWYQQSLDQGLQFLIQYYNGEERAKGNILERFSAQQFPDLHSELNLSSLELGDSALYFCASSVAEGRGGVYEQYFGPGTRLTVT.

The chain joins TRBV7-2 to TRBJ2-4; 8 bases align to TRBD1. The ends lost 0 bases at V and 0 bases at J; junction bases unmatched: 4. Germline CDR1 SGHTA, CDR2 FQGNSA. This CDR3 has 17 amino acids. CDR3 in DNA: TGTGCCAGCAGCTTAGCAGGGACAGGCCTAGCCAAAAACATTCAGTACTTC. Its protein product is CASSLAGTGLAKNIQYF.

The gene calls are TRBV10-3 and TRBJ2-3, with 7 nucleotides matching TRBD2. The V and J ends lost 6 bases and 2 bases, in that order; junction bases with no gene match: 8. Germline CDR1 ENHRY, CDR2 SYGVKD. This CDR3 has 15 residues. This CDR3 is CAIRMERGATDTQYF. The CDR3 nucleotides are TGTGCCATCAGGATGGAGCGGGGCGCCACAGATACGCAGTATTTT.

V and J are TRBV4-2 and TRBJ2-7; D may be TRBD1 or TRBD2 (5 bases each). Germline assignment: CDR1 LGHNA and CDR2 YNFKEQ. V lost 4 bases and J lost 6, with 13 bases in between. The CDR3 loop spans 13 amino acids. The CDR3 bases are TGTGCCAGCAGCCGGGACCACAGCAGCGAGCAGTACTTC. It codes for CASSRDHSSEQYF.

This chain connects TRBV2 to TRBJ2-5, with TRBD2 matching over 8 bases. The CDR3 length is 16 residues. With 7 bases clipped from V and 4 bases from J, the junction kept 14 bases outside the gene matches. The germline V gene has CDR1 SNHLY and CDR2 FYNNEI. The CDR3 is CASKSRSPGLGETQYF. CDR3 sequence (DNA): TGTGCCAGCAAGTCTCGATCCCCGGGACTAGGAGAGACCCAGTACTTC.